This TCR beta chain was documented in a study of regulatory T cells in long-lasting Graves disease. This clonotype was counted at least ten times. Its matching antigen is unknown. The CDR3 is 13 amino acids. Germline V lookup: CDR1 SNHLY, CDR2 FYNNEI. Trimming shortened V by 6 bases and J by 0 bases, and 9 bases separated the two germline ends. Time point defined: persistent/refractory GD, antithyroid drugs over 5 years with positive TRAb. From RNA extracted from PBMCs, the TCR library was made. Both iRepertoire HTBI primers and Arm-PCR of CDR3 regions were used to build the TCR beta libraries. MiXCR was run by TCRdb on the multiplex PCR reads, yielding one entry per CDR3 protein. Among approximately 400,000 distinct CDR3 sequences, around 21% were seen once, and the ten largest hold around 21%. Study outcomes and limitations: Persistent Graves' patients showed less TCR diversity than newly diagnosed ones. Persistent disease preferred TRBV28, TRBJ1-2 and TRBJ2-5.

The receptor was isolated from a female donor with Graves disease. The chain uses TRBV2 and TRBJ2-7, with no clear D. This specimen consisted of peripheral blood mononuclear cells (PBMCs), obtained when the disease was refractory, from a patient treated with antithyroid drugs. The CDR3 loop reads CASRSKRSYEQYF. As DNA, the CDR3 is TGTGCCAGCAGGTCCAAGCGCTCCTACGAGCAGTACTTC.